Sequencing of this T cell receptor beta chain was carried out in a study of blood T cell repertoires in COVID-19. About the study: The United States, Italy and Spain were the sources of the acute and convalescent COVID-19 samples. Sample material is recorded as cDNA or gDNA derived from T cells, B-cell-depleted T cells, or PBMCs.

In the source study's methods: Amplification with reference gene primers provided the estimates of nucleated cell counts. Sequencing was performed with immunoSEQ multiplex PCR; in TCRdb, only in-frame clones are kept and a portion is missing. Clonal size and the V and J genes are those of that table, whereas D and trimming came from the DNA. The sample lists 200,000 to 300,000 clones; 83% were seen once. V lost 2 bases and J 4 bases, leaving 17 bases between the germline ends. Germline V gene sequence: CDR1 SNHLY, CDR2 FYNNEI. The length of the CDR3 is 16 residues. The genes are TRBV2 and TRBJ1-2, with D unresolved. Material: peripheral blood. The clonotype was recovered from a human donor in a cohort sampled during active COVID-19. The CDR3 nucleotides read TGTGCCAGCAGTGAAAATATTGGAGGGCGGATCTATGGCTACACCTTC. Its protein is CASSENIGGRIYGYTF. Looking up the rest from reference TRBV2 and TRBJ1-2 gives the full variable domain: EPEVTQTPSHQVTQMGQEVILRCVPISNHLYFYWYRQILGQKVEFLVSFYNNEISEKSEIFDDQFSVERPDGSNFTLKIRSTKLEDSAMYFCASSENIGGRIYGYTFGSGTRLTVV.